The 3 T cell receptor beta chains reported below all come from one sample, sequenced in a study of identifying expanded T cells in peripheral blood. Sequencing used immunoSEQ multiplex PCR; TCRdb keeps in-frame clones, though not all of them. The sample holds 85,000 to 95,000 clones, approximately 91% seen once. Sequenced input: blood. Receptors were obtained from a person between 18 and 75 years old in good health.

The CDR3 protein is CASSVQLGGQLSSYEQYF. In DNA, the CDR3 is TGTGCCAGCAGCGTCCAGCTGGGGGGTCAGCTTTCATCCTACGAGCAGTACTTC. The chain has TRBV9 and TRBJ2-7, with D perhaps matching TRBD2 (6 bases). Germline V lookup: CDR1 SGDLS, CDR2 YYNGEE. Deletions cut 2 bases from V and 1 base from J, with 22 bases between. The CDR3 runs to 18 residues.

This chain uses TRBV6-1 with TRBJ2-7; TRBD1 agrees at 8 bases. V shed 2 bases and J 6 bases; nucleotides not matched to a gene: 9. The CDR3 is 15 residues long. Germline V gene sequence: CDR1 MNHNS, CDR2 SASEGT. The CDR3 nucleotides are TGTGCCAGCAGTGAACGGGCAGGGGGCTCATTCGAGCAGTACTTC. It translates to CASSERAGGSFEQYF.

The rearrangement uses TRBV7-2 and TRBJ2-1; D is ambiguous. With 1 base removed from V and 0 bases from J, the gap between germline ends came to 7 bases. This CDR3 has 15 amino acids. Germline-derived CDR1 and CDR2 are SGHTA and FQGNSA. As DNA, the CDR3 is TGTGCCAGCAGCTTAGAACAGTTCTCCTACAATGAGCAGTTCTTC. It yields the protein CASSLEQFSYNEQFF. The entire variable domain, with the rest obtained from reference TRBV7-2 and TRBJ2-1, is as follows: GAGVSQSPSNKVTEKGKDVELRCDPISGHTALYWYRQSLGQGLEFLIYFQGNSAPDKSGLPSDRFSAERTGGSVSTLTIQRTQQEDSAVYLCASSLEQFSYNEQFFGPGTRLTVL.